This T cell receptor (beta chain) stems from a study of blood T cell repertoires in COVID-19. The CDR3 covers 16 residues. Per the germline V gene, CDR1 is SGHRS and CDR2 is YFSETQ. The J segment lost 5 bases and the V segment lost 0 bases, leaving 8 bases of the junction unmatched. In the original processing: Amplification of reference gene primers provided the estimated nucleated cell counts. TCRdb's copy holds only in-frame clones and misses some; the assay was immunoSEQ multiplex PCR. That table supplies the V and J calls and clone size; D and trimming were determined from the DNA. The sample carries some 100,000 clones, more than 75% recorded once.

The sample comprised peripheral blood. The chain recombines TRBV5-1 with TRBJ2-1; 7 nucleotides line up with TRBD2. This receptor was identified in a man between 45 and 60 years old with acute or convalescent COVID-19. The CDR3 is CASSLAGGNTNNEQFF. The CDR3 nucleotides are TGCGCCAGCAGCTTGGCCGGGGGGAATACTAACAATGAGCAGTTCTTC.